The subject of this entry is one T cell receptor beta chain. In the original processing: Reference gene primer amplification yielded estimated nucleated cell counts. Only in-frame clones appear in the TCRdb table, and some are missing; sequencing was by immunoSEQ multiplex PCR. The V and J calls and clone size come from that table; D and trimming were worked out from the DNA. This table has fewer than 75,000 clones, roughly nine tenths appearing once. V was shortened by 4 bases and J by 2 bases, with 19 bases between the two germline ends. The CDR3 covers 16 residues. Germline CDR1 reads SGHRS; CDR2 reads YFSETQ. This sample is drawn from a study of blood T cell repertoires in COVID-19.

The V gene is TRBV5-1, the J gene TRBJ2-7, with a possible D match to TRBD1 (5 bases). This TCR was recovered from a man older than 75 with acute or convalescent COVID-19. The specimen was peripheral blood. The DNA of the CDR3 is TGCGCCAGCAGCGGACCGAGACAGCAGTATACCTACGAGCAGTACTTC. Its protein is CASSGPRQQYTYEQYF. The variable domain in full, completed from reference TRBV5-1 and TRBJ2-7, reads KAGVTQTPRYLIKTRGQQVTLSCSPISGHRSVSWYQQTPGQGLQFLFEYFSETQRNKGNFPGRFSGRQFSNSRSEMNVSTLELGDSALYLCASSGPRQQYTYEQYFGPGTRLTVT.